This T cell receptor beta chain came from a study of T-cell memory formation after mild COVID-19. This clonotype occurred a few times. The CDR3 totals 14 residues. Germline V lookup: CDR1 MNHNS, CDR2 SASEGT. Trimming cost V 8 bases and J 3 bases, with 15 bases left between them. Constant-segment primers and 5'RACE yielded cDNA libraries for TCR alpha and TCR beta, each carrying sample barcodes and UMIs. MiXCR, applied by TCRdb to the 5' RACE reads, yields one record per CDR3 protein. The top ten hold 27% of the sample, which has 85,000 to 120,000 distinct CDR3 sequences, roughly 12% seen once. The sequencing sample was made of PBMCs or a T cell subset sorted from them (not recorded which). This receptor was taken from an adult woman who had mild COVID-19 (a few samples of this study predate the infection). Cell type and time point are not known. The chain joins TRBV6-1 to TRBJ2-3; the D gene is possibly TRBD1 (5 bases). The CDR3 loop reads CASRGADETDTQYF. The CDR3 bases are TGTGCCAGCCGTGGGGCCGATGAGACAGATACGCAGTATTTT.